This record covers a single T cell receptor beta chain. The sample originates from a study of blood T cell repertoires in COVID-19. On the study more broadly: Samples came from the United States, Italy and Spain, spanning acute and convalescent COVID-19. T cells, B-cell-depleted T cells, or PBMCs supplied cDNA or gDNA.

The CDR3 loop spans 14 amino acids. Germline CDR1 and CDR2: MNHNY and SVGAGI (reference sequence). After removal of 5 bases from V and 6 bases from J, the junction contained 4 bases not matched to a gene. Profiling relied on immunoSEQ multiplex PCR, and the TCRdb table lists in-frame clones only, not all of them. The sample holds a few hundred thousand clones, 87% seen once. The material sequenced was peripheral blood. This TCR came from a woman between 45 and 60 years old who had recovered from COVID-19. V gene TRBV6-6 combines with J gene TRBJ2-2; 9 bases are a match to TRBD1. In DNA form, the CDR3 reads TGTGCCAGCAGTGGGACAGGGTGGGCCGGGGAGCTGTTTTTT. The encoded protein is CASSGTGWAGELFF.